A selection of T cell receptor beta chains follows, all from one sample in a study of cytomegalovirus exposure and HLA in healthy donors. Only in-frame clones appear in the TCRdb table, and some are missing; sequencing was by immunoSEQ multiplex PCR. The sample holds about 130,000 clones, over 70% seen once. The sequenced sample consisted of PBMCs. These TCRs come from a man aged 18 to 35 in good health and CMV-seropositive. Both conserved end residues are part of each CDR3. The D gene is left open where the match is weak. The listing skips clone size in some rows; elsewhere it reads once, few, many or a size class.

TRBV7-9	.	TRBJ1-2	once	CASSLPDRTLYGYTF	TGTGCCAGCAGCTTACCGGACAGAACTCTCTATGGCTACACCTTC
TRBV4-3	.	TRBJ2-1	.	CASSQDSRNHNEQFF	TGCGCCAGCAGCCAAGATTCGCGAAACCACAATGAGCAGTTCTTC
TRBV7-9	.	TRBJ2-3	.	CASSLVGADTQYF	TGTGCCAGCAGCTTAGTGGGGGCCGATACGCAGTATTTT
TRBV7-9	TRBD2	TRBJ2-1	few	CSSSFKASGRAVLHEQFF	TGTTCCAGCAGCTTTAAGGCTAGCGGGAGGGCCGTTCTTCATGAGCAGTTCTTC
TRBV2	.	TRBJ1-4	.	CASSPNEGYREKLFF	TGTGCCAGCAGCCCGAACGAGGGTTATCGTGAAAAACTGTTTTTT
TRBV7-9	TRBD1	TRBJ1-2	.	CASSYYRDRGNYGYTF	TGTGCCAGCAGCTACTACCGGGACAGGGGTAACTATGGCTACACCTTC
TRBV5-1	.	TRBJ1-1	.	CASSAGPIPGDTEAFF	TGCGCCAGCAGCGCTGGACCTATCCCCGGGGACACTGAAGCTTTCTTT
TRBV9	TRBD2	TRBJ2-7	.	CASSVGSGGFYEQYF	TGTGCCAGCAGCGTGGGTAGCGGGGGTTTCTACGAGCAGTACTTC
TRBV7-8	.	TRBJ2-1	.	CASSAQLPAGHGEQFF	TGTGCCAGCAGCGCGCAGCTACCAGCAGGCCATGGTGAGCAGTTCTTC
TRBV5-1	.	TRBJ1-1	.	CASSFRVFDTEAFF	TGCGCCAGCAGCTTCAGGGTCTTCGACACTGAAGCTTTCTTT
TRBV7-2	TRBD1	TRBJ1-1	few	CASRMHRGRNTEAFF	TGTGCCAGTAGAATGCACAGGGGACGGAACACTGAAGCTTTCTTT
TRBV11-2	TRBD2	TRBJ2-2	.	CASNRFLAGGGRGELFF	TGTGCCAGCAACCGTTTTCTAGCGGGAGGGGGTCGGGGGGAGCTGTTTTTT
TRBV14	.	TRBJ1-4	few	CASSRGLNEKLFF	TGTGCCAGCAGCAGGGGACTTAATGAAAAACTGTTTTTT
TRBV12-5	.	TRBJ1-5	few	CASGFTGILSNQPQHF	TGTGCTAGTGGTTTTACAGGGATCCTCAGCAATCAGCCCCAGCATTTT
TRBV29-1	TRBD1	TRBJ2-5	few	CSAFRDRGGDQYF	TGCAGCGCGTTCCGGGACAGGGGCGGAGACCAGTACTTC
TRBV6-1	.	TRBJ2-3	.	CASRRQVRDTQYF	TGTGCCAGCAGGAGACAGGTCCGGGATACGCAGTATTTT
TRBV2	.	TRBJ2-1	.	CASGRIYNEQFF	TGTGCCAGCGGGAGGATCTACAATGAGCAGTTCTTC
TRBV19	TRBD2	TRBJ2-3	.	CATKKGLAGSTDTQYF	TGTGCCACAAAAAAGGGACTAGCTGGGTCCACAGATACGCAGTATTTT
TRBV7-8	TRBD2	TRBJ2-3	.	CASSLALLAGDTDTQYF	TGTGCCAGCAGCTTGGCTCTACTAGCGGGGGATACGGATACGCAGTATTTT
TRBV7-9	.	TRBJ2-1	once	CASSLGGNSEQFF	TGTGCCAGCAGCCTTGGCGGTAACTCCGAGCAGTTCTTC
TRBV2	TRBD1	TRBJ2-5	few	CASSESRTGETQYF	TGTGCCAGCAGTGAGTCCAGGACAGGAGAGACCCAGTACTTC
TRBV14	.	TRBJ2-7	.	CASSRGGEQYF	TGTGCCAGCAGCCGAGGGGGCGAGCAGTACTTC
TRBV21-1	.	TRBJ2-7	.	CASSGDRGRDSFSYEQYF	TGTGCCAGCAGCGGGGACAGGGGGCGAGATTCTTTCTCCTACGAGCAGTACTTC
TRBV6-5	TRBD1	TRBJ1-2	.	CASSRDRNYGYTF	TGTGCCAGCAGTCGGGACAGAAACTATGGCTACACCTTC
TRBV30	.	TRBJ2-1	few	CAWRWSSDEQFF	TGTGCCTGGAGATGGAGCAGCGATGAGCAGTTCTTC
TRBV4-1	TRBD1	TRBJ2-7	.	CASSPADRDYEQYF	TGCGCCAGCAGTCCAGCGGACAGGGACTACGAGCAGTACTTC
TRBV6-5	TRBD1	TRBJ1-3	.	CASSYESGQGNTIYF	TGTGCCAGCAGTTACGAGTCGGGACAGGGGAACACCATATATTTT
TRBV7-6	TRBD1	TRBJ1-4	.	CASSSGDRAIEKLFF	TGTGCCAGCAGCTCTGGCGACAGGGCGATTGAAAAACTGTTTTTT
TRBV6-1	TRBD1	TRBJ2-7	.	CASSDRQGVYEQYF	TGTGCCAGCAGTGATAGACAGGGGGTCTACGAGCAGTACTTC
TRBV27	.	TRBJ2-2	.	CARDRAPGRGPGELFF	TGTGCCAGGGACAGGGCGCCTGGGAGGGGGCCCGGGGAGCTGTTTTTT
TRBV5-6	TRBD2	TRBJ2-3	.	CASSPLTSGVTDTQYF	TGTGCCAGCAGCCCCCTGACTAGCGGGGTAACAGATACGCAGTATTTT
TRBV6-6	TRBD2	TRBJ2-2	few	CASKERGTGELFF	TGTGCCAGCAAGGAGCGGGGGACCGGGGAGCTGTTTTTT
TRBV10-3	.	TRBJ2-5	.	CAISEPIRGSGETQYF	TGTGCCATCAGTGAGCCGATTAGGGGGTCAGGAGAGACCCAGTACTTC
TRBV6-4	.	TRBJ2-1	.	CASSGGAYNEQFF	TGTGCCAGCAGTGGGGGGGCCTACAATGAGCAGTTCTTC
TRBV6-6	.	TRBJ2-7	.	CASSYRGTRNYEQYF	TGTGCCAGCAGTTATAGAGGGACACGAAACTACGAGCAGTACTTC
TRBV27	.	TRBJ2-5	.	CASSSYRGGPGYQETQYF	TGTGCCAGCAGTTCCTATCGAGGGGGACCTGGGTATCAAGAGACCCAGTACTTC
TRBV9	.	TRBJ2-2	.	CASSHPTGHGGGGTGITGELFF	TGTGCCAGCAGCCACCCAACCGGCCATGGGGGAGGCGGGACTGGGATCACCGGGGAGCTGTTTTTT
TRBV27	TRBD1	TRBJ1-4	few	CASSGTGGMDEKLFF	TGTGCCAGCAGTGGAACAGGGGGCATGGATGAAAAACTGTTTTTT
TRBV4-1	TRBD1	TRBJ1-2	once	CASSQEQGAGGYTF	TGCGCCAGCAGCCAAGAACAGGGGGCCGGTGGCTACACCTTC
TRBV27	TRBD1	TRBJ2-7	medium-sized	CASSQDRGDEQYF	TGTGCCAGCTCTCAAGACAGGGGAGACGAGCAGTACTTC
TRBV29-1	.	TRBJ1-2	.	CSVEERYGYTF	TGCAGCGTTGAAGAGCGATATGGCTACACCTTC
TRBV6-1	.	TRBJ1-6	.	CASRYRVSSPLHF	TGTGCCAGCAGATACAGGGTTAGTTCGCCCCTCCACTTT
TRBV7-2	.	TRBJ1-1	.	CASSFRQNTEAFF	TGTGCCAGCAGCTTCCGACAGAACACTGAAGCTTTCTTT
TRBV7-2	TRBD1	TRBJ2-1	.	CASSLEQGQYYNEQFF	TGTGCCAGCAGCTTAGAGCAGGGACAGTATTACAATGAGCAGTTCTTC
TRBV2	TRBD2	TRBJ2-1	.	CASSDLGTSAYNEQFF	TGTGCCAGCAGTGACTTAGGGACTAGTGCTTACAATGAGCAGTTCTTC